This T cell receptor beta chain was recorded in a study of blood T cells in healthy people across ages. This clonotype was found a few times. It was with a sample-barcoded 5' primer and a J-beta primer mix that a second PCR of roughly 7 to 12 cycles was run. TCRdb independently ran MiXCR on the 5' RACE reads; one entry per CDR3 protein. The sample contains around 800,000 distinct CDR3 sequences, roughly 26% of which appear only once. Trimming cost V 2 bases and J 15 bases; bases outside gene matches: 7. Looked up from germline, CDR1 is MGHDK and CDR2 is SYGVNS. The CDR3 spans 13 residues. The sample was also reused in another study, on T cells of mothers and their children. That study reports: Normalized overlap was always slightly, never significantly, higher in related than unrelated mother-child pairs.

This clonotype originated in a boy between 10 and 17 years old in good health. V is TRBV25-1 and J is TRBJ2-2; TRBD2 matches at 9 bases. Material: blood. For the CDR3, the DNA is TGTGCCAGCAGTGAAATCATAGCGGGGGTGATGTTTTTT. It is translated as CASSEIIAGVMFF.